These 27 T cell receptor beta chains share one sample of origin, sequenced in a study of T cell changes during pregnancy in multiple sclerosis. Assay used: immunoSEQ multiplex PCR; TCRdb lists only in-frame clones, some missing. This table holds tens of thousands of clones, 90% to 95% found once. The sequencing here drew on peripheral blood, taken before pregnancy. The receptors come from a female donor with multiple sclerosis, enrolled in a pregnancy study.

The chain couples TRBV10-3 to TRBJ2-7; TRBD2 matches at 13 bases. Trimming cost V 9 bases and J 4 bases; bases outside gene matches: 6. CDR1 and CDR2 from the germline V gene are ENHRY and SYGVKD. This CDR3 contains 14 residues. This chain's CDR3 is CAMAPGLAGYEQYF. The DNA for the CDR3 is TGTGCCATGGCGCCGGGACTAGCGGGGTACGAGCAGTACTTC.

The table lists this clone with a count of one. The chain is built from TRBV11-1 and TRBJ2-7, with TRBD1 matching over 8 bases. The germline V gene has CDR1 SGHAT and CDR2 FQDESV (reference sequence). Losses at the gene ends were 5 bases for V and 0 bases for J; bases not matched to a gene: 6. The CDR3 sequence is 15 residues long. As DNA, the CDR3 is TGTGCCAGCAGCCAAGACAGGGGTAGCTCCTACGAGCAGTACTTC. Translated: CASSQDRGSSYEQYF. Full variable domain (missing parts from reference TRBV11-1 and TRBJ2-7): EAEVAQSPRYKITEKSQAVAFWCDPISGHATLYWYRQILGQGPELLVQFQDESVVDDSQLPKDRFSAERLKGVDSTLKIQPAELGDSAMYLCASSQDRGSSYEQYFGPGTRLTVT.

The V gene is TRBV10-3, the J gene TRBJ2-1; TRBD2 matches 9 bases. This CDR3 is 18 amino acids long. Germline CDR1 ENHRY, CDR2 SYGVKD. The ends lost 2 bases at V and 5 bases at J; junction bases unmatched: 13. The CDR3 region is CAISEIKAGTSLHNEQFF. The CDR3 coding sequence is TGTGCCATCAGTGAGATAAAGGCCGGGACTAGCCTTCACAATGAGCAGTTCTTC.

The chain joins TRBV6-1 to TRBJ1-5, with 7 nucleotides matching TRBD1. The CDR3 has 15 residues. V trimming: 0 bases; J trimming: 6 bases; junction bases outside the gene matches: 5. Germline CDR1 reads MNHNS; CDR2 reads SASEGT. The CDR3 DNA reads as TGTGCCAGCAGTGAAGCAGGGGGCGCAGTTCAGCCCCAGCATTTT. Protein: CASSEAGGAVQPQHF.

This clone was observed a single time. The J gene is TRBJ2-1, the V gene TRBV9; 7 bases are a match to TRBD2. Unmatched junction bases numbered 8, after V lost 7 bases and J lost 7 bases. Looked up from germline, CDR1 is SGDLS and CDR2 is YYNGEE. The CDR3 covers 13 residues. The CDR3 is CASASRGDNEQFF. Written as DNA, the CDR3 is TGTGCCAGCGCTTCCCGGGGGGATAATGAGCAGTTCTTC.

V is TRBV29-1 and J is TRBJ2-7, with 14 bases lining up with TRBD2. Germline CDR1 is SQVTM and CDR2 is ANQGSEA. CDR3 length: 15 residues. V was clipped by 3 bases and J by 5 bases; unmatched bases: 6. In DNA, the CDR3 is TGCAGCGTTGAGTGGGGACTAGCGGGGGTGAACGAGCAGTACTTC. It yields the protein CSVEWGLAGVNEQYF.

This clone was detected once. CDR3 protein: CASSEGTWPQPQHF. The CDR3 DNA follows: TGTGCCAGCAGTGAAGGGACTTGGCCCCAGCCCCAGCATTTT. The rearrangement links TRBV6-1 to TRBJ1-5; D not certain. Trimming shortened V by 1 base and J by 7 bases, and 11 bases separated the two germline ends. CDR1 is MNHNS and CDR2 is SASEGT in the germline V gene. This CDR3 has 14 residues.

The V gene is TRBV11-2, the J gene TRBJ2-7; 9 positions agree with TRBD2. The CDR3 runs to 15 residues. V trimming: 3 bases; J trimming: 6 bases; junction bases outside the gene matches: 9. Germline V gene data show CDR1 as SGHAT and CDR2 as FQNNGV. As DNA, the CDR3 is TGTGCCAGCAGCTTCTCTAGCGGGGTAAAAAGCGAGCAGTACTTC. This sequence encodes CASSFSSGVKSEQYF.

This chain uses TRBV6-5 with TRBJ1-2, with TRBD1 as a possible D gene (6 bases). The CDR3 extends over 15 amino acids. Per the germline V gene, CDR1 is MNHEY and CDR2 is SVGAGI. The ends were cut back, 6 bases at V and 0 bases at J, with 14 bases in the middle. CDR3 residues: CASSLWGQPNYGYTF. Here the CDR3 DNA reads TGTGCCAGCAGCCTATGGGGACAACCTAACTATGGCTACACCTTC.

This chain links TRBV5-4 with TRBJ1-3; D possibly corresponds to TRBD1 (6 bases). The CDR3 loop spans 15 amino acids. Germline V gene lookup returns CDR1 SGHNT and CDR2 YYREEE (reference sequence). V shed 4 bases and J shed 0 bases, with 11 bases lying between them. This CDR3 reads CASSPDRNSGNTIYF. DNA of the CDR3: TGTGCCAGCAGCCCGGACAGAAACTCTGGAAACACCATATATTTT.

This sequence joins TRBV1 and TRBJ2-5; the DNA was not compared with TRBD2, the D call given in the table. TRBV1 is noted as a pseudogene. The CDR3 loop spans 14 amino acids. The CDR3 region has the DNA TGCACCAGCAGCCTGGAGGGGTTTGAAGAGACCCAGTACTTC. This translates into CTSSLEGFEETQYF.

This clone was found once. V is TRBV7-3 and J is TRBJ1-2; D gene ambiguous. The CDR3 totals 13 residues. V dropped 0 bases and J dropped 6 bases, with 8 bases sitting between them. The germline V gene has CDR1 SGHTA and CDR2 FQGTGA. The CDR3 loop is CASSLTAGNGYTF. DNA for the CDR3: TGTGCCAGCAGCTTAACGGCGGGAAATGGCTACACCTTC. Filled out from reference TRBV7-3 and TRBJ1-2, the complete variable domain reads GAGVSQTPSNKVTEKGKYVELRCDPISGHTALYWYRQSLGQGPEFLIYFQGTGAADDSGLPNDRFFAVRPEGSVSTLKIQRTERGDSAVYLCASSLTAGNGYTFGSGTRLTVV.

The V and J genes are TRBV12-5 and TRBJ2-1, with D perhaps matching TRBD1 (6 bases). Trimming took 4 bases from V and 5 from J, leaving 9 bases between them. Germline V gene sequence: CDR1 LGHNT, CDR2 FRNRAP. This CDR3 is built from 13 residues. Here the CDR3 DNA reads TGTGCTAGTGGTTGGGACACAAACAATGAGCAGTTCTTC. Amino acids: CASGWDTNNEQFF.

This chain uses TRBV9 with TRBJ2-4; TRBD1 is a possible D gene (7 bases). The V and J ends lost 2 bases and 9 bases respectively, with 18 bases between them. CDR1 is SGDLS, CDR2 YYNGEE, per germline. The CDR3 extends over 15 amino acids. The CDR3 DNA sequence: TGTGCCAGCAGCGTCGAACAGGGGATCGGGGGCATTCAGTACTTC. It encodes CASSVEQGIGGIQYF.

Comments on this clone: A read error may explain this, as a much larger clone is one base away. This chain connects TRBV6-5 to TRBJ2-3, with 9 bases that match TRBD2. The CDR3 is made up of 14 amino acids. V was pared by 5 bases and J by 1 base, with 1 base of the junction left unmatched. Per germline, CDR1 MNHEY and CDR2 SVGAGI. The CDR3, as DNA: TGTGCCAGCAGTAAGCGGGGGGGCACAGATACGCAGTATTTT. It yields the protein CASSKRGGTDTQYF.

The J gene is TRBJ1-3, the V gene TRBV27; unclear D gene. Trimming cost V 6 bases and J 0 bases, with 12 bases left between them. Looked up from germline, CDR1 is MNHEY and CDR2 is SMNVEV (reference sequence). This CDR3 region has 15 residues. Written as DNA, the CDR3 is TGTGCCAGCAGCCCCTCTATGATCTCTGGAAACACCATATATTTT. Translation: CASSPSMISGNTIYF.

This clone was recorded a few times. CDR3 in amino acids: CASSLWRGNQETQYF. In DNA, the CDR3 is TGCGCCAGCAGCCTGTGGCGGGGGAACCAAGAGACCCAGTACTTC. This rearrangement joins TRBV4-3 to TRBJ2-5; 7 positions match TRBD2. There are 15 residues in the CDR3. CDR1 and CDR2 from the germline V gene are LGHNA and YSLEER. V shed 4 bases and J 0 bases; nucleotides not matched to a gene: 5.

V is TRBV7-9 and J is TRBJ1-6; TRBD1 matches at 8 bases. CDR3 length: 15 residues. With 5 bases clipped from V and 9 bases from J, the junction kept 9 bases outside the gene matches. CDR1 is SEHNR, CDR2 FQNEAQ, per germline (reference sequence). CDR3 loop: CASSQPQGAGSPLHF. In nucleotides, the CDR3 is TGTGCCAGCAGCCAACCCCAGGGGGCAGGTTCACCCCTCCACTTT. Based on the CDR3 plus reference TRBV7-9 and TRBJ1-6, the full variable domain is DTGVSQNPRHKITKRGQNVTFRCDPISEHNRLYWYRQTLGQGPEFLTYFQNEAQLEKSRLLSDRFSAERPKGSFSTLEIQRTEQGDSAMYLCASSQPQGAGSPLHFGNGTRLTVT.

This chain uses TRBV18 with TRBJ1-2, with D possibly being TRBD1 (6 bases). CDR1 is KGHSH and CDR2 is LQKENI in the germline V gene. The CDR3 loop spans 14 amino acids. Trimming removed 6 bases from V and 5 bases from J, with 16 bases in between. The CDR3 here is CASSPTPDRYGYTF. CDR3 coding DNA: TGTGCCAGCTCTCCGACTCCGGACAGATATGGCTACACCTTC.

The J gene is TRBJ2-2, the V gene TRBV14; 7 bases are shared with TRBD2. Germline V gives CDR1 SGHDN, CDR2 FVKESK. The CDR3 has 16 residues. The V gene end was trimmed by 4 bases and the J gene end by 1 base; junction bases not matched to a gene: 6. The CDR3 protein is CASSRMTSLNTGELFF. DNA of the CDR3: TGTGCCAGCAGCCGAATGACTAGCCTGAACACCGGGGAGCTGTTTTTT.

CDR3 DNA: TGTGCCAGCAGCTTGGGAGCGGGGGAAAAACTGTTTTTT. Translating gives CASSLGAGEKLFF. The chain carries TRBV5-6 and TRBJ1-4; no clear D gene. V dropped 0 bases and J dropped 8 bases, with 8 bases sitting between them. Germline values: CDR1 SGHDT, CDR2 YYEEEE. The CDR3 has 13 residues.

This chain joins TRBV4-3 and TRBJ2-3; 9 nucleotides align to TRBD2. The CDR3 sequence is 16 residues long. With 4 bases clipped from V and 4 bases from J, the junction kept 9 bases outside the gene matches. Germline loops: CDR1 LGHNA, CDR2 YSLEER. The CDR3 nucleotides are TGCGCCAGCAGCCGGACGCTAGCGGGGAGGGCAGATACGCAGTATTTT. Translated: CASSRTLAGRADTQYF.

J is TRBJ2-3 and V is TRBV21-1; the table calls TRBD1, which could not be checked here. TRBV21-1 is a documented pseudogene. The CDR3 runs to 15 residues. The DNA of the CDR3 is TGTGCCACCGACCTGGAGACAGACCGCACAGATACGCAGTATTTT. It specifies CATDLETDRTDTQYF.

The V and J genes are TRBV6-1 and TRBJ1-1; D might be TRBD1 (5 bases). The CDR3 is 13 amino acids. CDR1 and CDR2 from the germline V gene are MNHNS and SASEGT. V was pared by 6 bases and J by 0 bases, with 8 bases between. CDR3 residues: CASRPDMNTEAFF. The CDR3 DNA reads TGTGCCAGCAGGCCGGACATGAACACTGAAGCTTTCTTT.

The chain links TRBV7-9 to TRBJ1-5; 8 bases are a match to TRBD1. V lost 5 bases to trimming and J lost 3 bases; unmatched junction nucleotides: 6. CDR3 size: 15 residues. Looked up from germline, CDR1 is SEHNR and CDR2 is FQNEAQ (reference sequence). For the CDR3, the DNA is TGTGCCAGCAGCCCCGGGACAGGCCCCAATCAGCCCCAGCATTTT. It specifies CASSPGTGPNQPQHF.

This chain links TRBV29-1 with TRBJ2-3; the match to TRBD2 covers 8 bases. CDR1 is SQVTM and CDR2 is ANQGSEA in the germline V gene. This CDR3 is built from 13 residues. Trimming took 7 bases from V and 6 from J; bases not matched to a gene: 9. In DNA, the CDR3 is TGCAGCGCGGACCTGGTAGCGGGGGATACGCAGTATTTT. Encoded protein: CSADLVAGDTQYF.

The chain joins TRBV25-1 to TRBJ2-1; weak D call: TRBD1 (7 bases). Germline loops: CDR1 MGHDK, CDR2 SYGVNS. The CDR3 sequence is 15 residues long. V shed 1 base and J shed 7 bases, with 14 bases lying between them. CDR3 nucleotides: TGTGCCAGCAGTGAATTTAGGGGGCGGGAAAATGAGCAGTTCTTC. As protein: CASSEFRGRENEQFF.